These 32 T cell receptor beta chains came from one sample sequenced in a study of blood T cell repertoires in COVID-19. Some clones are missing from TCRdb's copy, which holds only in-frame ones; the method was immunoSEQ multiplex PCR. The table shows around 270,000 clones, with 88% occurring only once. The specimen was PBMCs or T cells enriched from blood (not recorded which). The origin of the receptors is a woman in her thirties or forties who had been exposed to COVID-19.

The V and J genes are TRBV7-2 and TRBJ2-7, with D possibly TRBD1 on 7 matching bases. Germline CDR1 reads SGHTA; CDR2 reads FQGNSA. Trimming removed 6 bases from V and 3 bases from J, with 21 bases in between. The CDR3 is made up of 16 amino acids. CDR3 sequence reads: CASSTTSGGSGYEQYF. CDR3 nucleotide sequence: TGTGCCAGCAGTACCACCTCAGGGGGGTCCGGCTACGAGCAGTACTTC. The entire variable domain, with the rest obtained from reference TRBV7-2 and TRBJ2-7, is as follows: GAGVSQSPSNKVTEKGKDVELRCDPISGHTALYWYRQSLGQGLEFLIYFQGNSAPDKSGLPSDRFSAERTGGSVSTLTIQRTQQEDSAVYLCASSTTSGGSGYEQYFGPGTRLTVT.

This clone came up a few times. This chain connects TRBV19 to TRBJ2-1, with unresolved D. Per germline, CDR1 LNHDA and CDR2 SQIVND (reference sequence). The ends were cut back, 4 bases at V and 7 bases at J, with 11 bases in the middle. This CDR3 comprises 13 residues. CDR3 region: CASSTSLGNEQFF. The CDR3 coding sequence is TGTGCCAGTAGTACCTCCCTCGGGAATGAGCAGTTCTTC.

V and J are TRBV20-1 and TRBJ2-5, with unresolved D. V was cut by 5 bases and J by 5 bases, with 9 bases left in between. This CDR3 is built from 11 residues. Germline CDR1 is DFQATT and CDR2 is SNEGSKA (reference sequence). CDR3 bases: TGCAGTGCTCAGCGCCTGGAGACCCAGTACTTC. Its protein product is CSAQRLETQYF.

This rearrangement joins TRBV7-5 to TRBJ2-5; the table's D call TRBD2 went unverified against the DNA. TRBV7-5 is assigned pseudogene status. The CDR3 length is 22 residues. The CDR3 nucleotides are TGTGCCAGAAGCTTAACGGGGTTGGGTCTACCGACTAGCGGGATATTTCAAGAGACCCAGTACTTC. Translated: CARSLTGLGLPTSGIFQETQYF.

This clone was seen more than once but under ten times. The rearrangement uses TRBV9 and TRBJ1-1; TRBD1 is a possible D gene (6 bases). The germline V gene has CDR1 SGDLS and CDR2 YYNGEE. The CDR3 runs to 14 residues. Deletions cut 3 bases from V and 5 bases from J, with 14 bases between. CDR3 DNA sequence: TGTGCCAGCAGCGCCAATACTCAGGGGACTGAAGCTTTCTTT. It translates to CASSANTQGTEAFF.

The chain employs TRBV6-2 or TRBV6-3 and TRBJ1-1; unclear D gene. The germline CDR1 and CDR2 sequences are MNHEY and SVGEGT. The CDR3 is made up of 12 amino acids. Trimming left V 2 bases short and J 7 bases short, with 8 bases between. For the CDR3, the DNA is TGTGCCAGCAGTTACGCAGGTCTTGAAGCTTTCTTT. Translation gives CASSYAGLEAFF.

This sequence joins TRBV18 and TRBJ2-7; 8 positions agree with TRBD1. The V gene end was trimmed by 3 bases and the J gene end by 2 bases; junction bases not matched to a gene: 6. The CDR3 runs 15 residues. The germline V gene encodes CDR1 KGHSH and CDR2 LQKENI. CDR3 nucleotides: TGTGCCAGCTCACCGCTACCGGGACAGGCCTACGAGCAGTACTTC. Protein: CASSPLPGQAYEQYF.

This clone was seen only a few times. This sequence joins TRBV7-2 and TRBJ2-3; 9 bases are a match to TRBD2. V was pared by 7 bases and J by 3 bases, with 11 bases of the junction left unmatched. The CDR3 totals 16 residues. Germline V lookup: CDR1 SGHTA, CDR2 FQGNSA. The CDR3 coding sequence is TGTGCCAGCACCGGGGCGCGGGAGGGGGGGACAGATACGCAGTATTTT. As protein: CASTGAREGGTDTQYF. Supplemented by reference TRBV7-2 and TRBJ2-3, the full variable domain reads GAGVSQSPSNKVTEKGKDVELRCDPISGHTALYWYRQSLGQGLEFLIYFQGNSAPDKSGLPSDRFSAERTGGSVSTLTIQRTQQEDSAVYLCASTGAREGGTDTQYFGPGTRLTVL.

The V call is TRBV7-3, the J call TRBJ2-3, with D perhaps matching TRBD1 (6 bases). The CDR3 loop spans 17 amino acids. Germline V lookup: CDR1 SGHTA, CDR2 FQGTGA. Trimming pared 6 bases from V and 1 base from J, leaving 20 bases between. The CDR3 region has the DNA TGTGCCAGCAGTCAAACCCACAGGGTTAAAGGCACAGATACGCAGTATTTT. This translates into CASSQTHRVKGTDTQYF.

The J gene is TRBJ1-2, the V gene TRBV29-1, with 7 nucleotides matching TRBD1. The CDR3 runs to 14 residues. CDR1 and CDR2 (germline): SQVTM, ANQGSEA. Germline trimming cut 3 bases from V and 3 bases from J; bases unmatched to any gene: 7. In DNA, the CDR3 is TGCAGCGTTGACCACAGGGGTGGTGACTATGGCTACACCTTC. Translation gives CSVDHRGGDYGYTF. The full variable domain, in which reference TRBV29-1 and TRBJ1-2 provide the parts outside the CDR3, is SAVISQKPSRDICQRGTSLTIQCQVDSQVTMMFWYRQQPGQSLTLIATANQGSEATYESGFVIDKFPISRPNLTFSTLTVSNMSPEDSSIYLCSVDHRGGDYGYTFGSGTRLTVV.

The V gene is TRBV24-1, the J gene TRBJ1-2, with D hard to call. CDR1 KGHDR and CDR2 SFDVKD come from the germline V gene. V lost 4 bases to trimming and J lost 3 bases, with 8 bases between them. CDR3 length: 13 residues. The CDR3 DNA reads TGTGCCACCAGTGAAAGCTCCGACTATGGCTACACCTTC. Its protein product is CATSESSDYGYTF.

The gene calls are TRBV11-3 and TRBJ2-5; D is possibly TRBD1 (5 bases). Germline CDR1 is SGHNT and CDR2 is YENEEA. The V end lost 1 base, the J end lost 4 bases, and 13 bases lay between the germline ends. The CDR3 runs 15 residues. DNA for the CDR3: TGTGCCAGCAGCTTAGCGCCAGGGCCAGGAGAGACCCAGTACTTC. As protein: CASSLAPGPGETQYF.

The rearrangement joins TRBV12-3 or TRBV12-4 to TRBJ1-4; D gene unclear. The CDR3 spans 13 residues. V dropped 0 bases and J dropped 7 bases, with 6 bases sitting between them. The CDR3 region has the DNA TGTGCCAGCAGTTTAGCGGTCGGTGAAAAACTGTTTTTT. It yields the protein CASSLAVGEKLFF.

The chain couples TRBV5-1 to TRBJ2-2, with TRBD1 matching 7 bases. Trimming cost V 1 base and J 1 base; bases outside gene matches: 4. The V gene's germline CDR1 is SGHRS and CDR2 YFSETQ. This CDR3 has 16 residues. As DNA, the CDR3 is TGCGCCAGCAGCTTGTTCCAGGGGGTGAACACCGGGGAGCTGTTTTTT. The encoded protein is CASSLFQGVNTGELFF.

V and J are TRBV9 and TRBJ1-2; the match to TRBD1 covers 8 bases. CDR1 and CDR2 (germline): SGDLS, YYNGEE. This CDR3 has 14 amino acids. Trimming at V came to 0 bases and at J to 7 bases, leaving 5 bases not matched to a gene. The CDR3 spells CASSVGSGGSGYTF. The CDR3 nucleotides are TGTGCCAGCAGCGTAGGGTCAGGGGGCTCTGGCTACACCTTC. Using reference TRBV9 and TRBJ1-2 for the parts outside the CDR3, the full variable domain is DSGVTQTPKHLITATGQRVTLRCSPRSGDLSVYWYQQSLDQGLQFLIQYYNGEERAKGNILERFSAQQFPDLHSELNLSSLELGDSALYFCASSVGSGGSGYTFGSGTRLTVV.

The V gene is TRBV11-3, the J gene TRBJ1-2, with 9 positions matching TRBD1. This CDR3 has 16 amino acids. V dropped 5 bases and J dropped 4; count of bases not matched to a gene: 11. From germline, CDR1 is SGHNT and CDR2 YENEEA. The CDR3 DNA sequence: TGTGCCAGCAGCCTTGCCGGGACAGGGCGCCGCTATGGCTACACCTTC. Translating it yields CASSLAGTGRRYGYTF.

The chain uses TRBV30 and TRBJ2-7, with 8 nucleotides matching TRBD1. This CDR3 has 12 residues. The germline gives CDR1 GTSNPN, CDR2 SVGIG (reference sequence). Trimming at V came to 3 bases and at J to 4 bases, leaving 2 bases not matched to a gene. The CDR3: CAWRDRAYEQYF. The CDR3 bases are TGTGCCTGGAGGGACAGGGCTTACGAGCAGTACTTC.

Concerning this clone: An end of the junction does not agree with germline; a read error may underlie this. J is TRBJ1-4 and V is TRBV5-1; tentatively, D is TRBD1 (6 bases). Germline values: CDR1 SGHRS, CDR2 YFSETQ. The CDR3 spans 19 residues. CDR3 loop: CASSPSGAYKFTTNEKLFF. CDR3 nucleotide sequence: TGTGCCAGCAGCCCCTCAGGGGCCTATAAGTTTACAACTAATGAAAAACTGTTTTTT.

As DNA, the CDR3 is TGTGCCAGCAGCCAAGTTACTCTAGCGGGGGCCGCGTACCAAGAGACCCAGTACTTC. Protein: CASSQVTLAGAAYQETQYF. This chain connects TRBV14 to TRBJ2-5; TRBD2 aligns across 10 bases. The CDR3 spans 19 residues. The germline gives CDR1 SGHDN, CDR2 FVKESK. V lost 1 base and J lost 0; bases outside the gene matches: 11.

J is TRBJ2-5 and V is TRBV5-1; 11 bases match TRBD2. The V segment lost 2 bases and the J segment 3 bases; nucleotides outside the gene matches: 6. The CDR3 totals 16 residues. Germline CDR1 SGHRS, CDR2 YFSETQ. Here the CDR3 DNA reads TGCGCCAGCAGCTTCCTAGCGGGGGGTGGAAAAGAGACCCAGTACTTC. This sequence encodes CASSFLAGGGKETQYF. The full variable domain, rest sourced from reference TRBV5-1 and TRBJ2-5, is KAGVTQTPRYLIKTRGQQVTLSCSPISGHRSVSWYQQTPGQGLQFLFEYFSETQRNKGNFPGRFSGRQFSNSRSEMNVSTLELGDSALYLCASSFLAGGGKETQYFGPGTRLLVL.

The V call is TRBV10-3, the J call TRBJ1-2, with a tentative D call TRBD1 (6 bases). Germline V gene sequence: CDR1 ENHRY, CDR2 SYGVKD. Trimming left V 2 bases short and J 1 base short, with 11 bases between. This CDR3 is built from 15 residues. As DNA, the CDR3 is TGTGCCATCAGTGAGGCGACAGGTGATAACTATGGCTACACCTTC. It is translated as CAISEATGDNYGYTF.

A single count supports this clone. The rearrangement uses TRBV28 and TRBJ1-2; 8 positions agree with TRBD1. The length of the CDR3 is 15 residues. The V gene's germline CDR1 is MDHEN and CDR2 SYDVKM. Trimming at V came to 4 bases and at J to 5 bases, leaving 9 bases not matched to a gene. The CDR3 here is CASSYKGTGRYGYTF. DNA of the CDR3: TGTGCCAGCAGTTACAAAGGGACAGGACGGTATGGCTACACCTTC.

The chain links TRBV6-5 to TRBJ1-5, with D tentatively TRBD1 (6 bases). Looked up from germline, CDR1 is MNHEY and CDR2 is SVGAGI. V was clipped by 4 bases and J by 1 base, with 11 bases between them. CDR3 size: 15 residues. The CDR3 DNA sequence: TGTGCCAGCAGTTTTAACAGGGACAGCAATCAGCCCCAGCATTTT. Translated: CASSFNRDSNQPQHF.

The chain uses TRBV6-5 and TRBJ2-5, with D perhaps TRBD1 (6 bases). This CDR3 comprises 13 residues. CDR1 MNHEY and CDR2 SVGAGI come from the germline V gene. Between the trimmed V and J ends, which lost 6 bases and 2 bases, there was a span of 10 bases. The CDR3 DNA follows: TGTGCCAGCAGGTCCCAGGGGCAAGAGACCCAGTACTTC. Protein product: CASRSQGQETQYF.

DNA for the CDR3: TGTGCCAGCAGTTTAACGTCAGGGGATGGCTACACCTTC. Amino acids: CASSLTSGDGYTF. This chain joins TRBV28 and TRBJ1-2, with a tentative D call TRBD1 (6 bases). The germline V and J ends were trimmed by 2 bases and 6 bases, with 10 bases remaining between them. The CDR3 is made up of 13 amino acids. Germline CDR1 MDHEN, CDR2 SYDVKM.

The V call is TRBV27, the J call TRBJ2-7, with 8 bases identical to TRBD1. The junction had 7 bases not matched to a gene; V was cut back by 6 bases and J by 3 bases. This CDR3 comprises 14 residues. Germline assignment: CDR1 MNHEY and CDR2 SMNVEV (reference sequence). In DNA, the CDR3 is TGTGCCAGCAGCCCCCGGACAGGGAACTACGAGCAGTACGTC. Translated, it gives CASSPRTGNYEQYV.

The chain has TRBV2 and TRBJ1-5; D gene unclear. Germline CDR1 SNHLY, CDR2 FYNNEI. Trimming removed 2 bases at V and 6 bases at J, with 5 bases between. This CDR3 has 12 residues. The CDR3 sequence: CASSESLQPQHF. For the CDR3, the DNA is TGTGCCAGCAGTGAAAGCCTTCAGCCCCAGCATTTT.

This clone was picked up a small number of times. The junction departs from germline at one end; a sequencing error may be responsible. V usage is TRBV5-1 and J usage is TRBJ1-5; D perhaps matches TRBD1 (5 bases). The CDR3 extends over 14 amino acids. Germline V gene sequence: CDR1 SGHRS, CDR2 YFSETQ. CDR3 residues: CASSPGHAEQPQHF. The CDR3 region has the DNA TGTGCCAGCAGCCCCGGACACGCGGAACAGCCCCAGCATTTT.

This clone came up a few times. This sequence joins TRBV5-4 and TRBJ1-1; D is perhaps TRBD1 (5 bases). Germline values: CDR1 SGHNT, CDR2 YYREEE (reference sequence). The CDR3 consists of 13 residues. Trimming took off 5 bases at V and 1 base at J, with 9 bases between the two ends. CDR3 loop: CASRQVGNTEAFF. The DNA of the CDR3 is TGTGCCAGCAGACAGGTGGGGAACACTGAAGCTTTCTTT. The variable domain in full, completed from reference TRBV5-4 and TRBJ1-1, reads ETGVTQSPTHLIKTRGQQVTLRCSSQSGHNTVSWYQQALGQGPQFIFQYYREEENGRGNFPPRFSGLQFPNYSSELNVNALELDDSALYLCASRQVGNTEAFFGQGTRLTVV.

This chain connects TRBV6-5 to TRBJ1-5; 8 bases are a match to TRBD1. The germline V gene has CDR1 MNHEY and CDR2 SVGAGI. This CDR3 is built from 15 residues. V was pared by 2 bases and J by 5 bases, with 5 bases of the junction left unmatched. The CDR3 region has the DNA TGTGCCAGCAGTTACACGACAGGGGAGGATCAGCCCCAGCATTTT. Translating it yields CASSYTTGEDQPQHF.

The rearrangement uses TRBV7-9 and TRBJ2-7; 8 nucleotides align to TRBD1. This CDR3 region has 16 residues. Trimming cost V 10 bases and J 3 bases; bases outside gene matches: 17. The germline CDR1 and CDR2 sequences are SEHNR and FQNEAQ (reference sequence). CDR3 bases: TGTGCCACCGAACCTGTAGACAGGGGATTAAGCTACGAGCAGTACGTC. Its protein is CATEPVDRGLSYEQYV.

The V and J genes are TRBV28 and TRBJ1-2; D might be TRBD1 (5 bases). Germline V gene data show CDR1 as MDHEN and CDR2 as SYDVKM. Trimming left V 2 bases short and J 8 bases short, with 15 bases between. The CDR3 has 14 amino acids. In DNA, the CDR3 is TGTGCCAGCAGTTTAGTGGTGGGGGGGAAAGGCTACACCTTC. As protein: CASSLVVGGKGYTF.